The entry below describes one TCR beta chain. Its specificity is not known. The entry originates in a study of cytomegalovirus exposure and HLA in healthy donors. Study context: Across around 400 genotyped donors, 65% to 90% landed in the Caucasian-associated ancestry cluster.

The CDR3 runs to 15 residues. CDR1 is SEHNR and CDR2 is FQNEAQ in the germline V gene (reference sequence). Trimming took off 6 bases at V and 1 base at J, with 14 bases between the two ends. PCR was performed using 60 Vbeta and 13 Jbeta primers. TCRdb keeps only in-frame clones here, not all; method: immunoSEQ multiplex PCR. Of 140,000 to 150,000 clones in the sample, approximately 80% are singletons; the top ten hold 1.5% to 2%. General study findings and limits: Per a prior analysis, the majority of TCR beta V segments were productive roughly 90% or roughly 30% of the time. Despite most TCR sequences being rare, some public TCRs occurred in many donors.

This chain connects TRBV7-9 to TRBJ2-3; D is perhaps TRBD2 (5 bases). This receptor was identified in a woman aged 40-49 years in good health and CMV-seronegative. Input material: PBMCs. The CDR3 reads CASSTLRGRTDTQYF. CDR3 DNA sequence: TGTGCCAGCAGTACTCTCCGGGGTCGCACAGATACGCAGTATTTT.